These T cell receptor beta chains were read from a single sample in a study of cytomegalovirus exposure and HLA in healthy donors. Profiled with immunoSEQ multiplex PCR; TCRdb holds only in-frame clones, not every one. The sample consists of about 130,000 clones, 73% of them appearing once. Sequencing was carried out using PBMCs. These receptors were obtained from a woman aged 40 to 49 in good health and CMV-seropositive. Both conserved end residues are trimmed from each CDR3. The order of the fields is V gene, J gene, clone size, CDR3 protein. A row's size may be missing; if present it is once, few, many or a size class.

TRBV7-2,TRBJ2-2,NA,ASSFGTLNTGELF
TRBV5-8,TRBJ1-1,NA,ASSLWTGLNTEAF
TRBV18,TRBJ2-7,NA,ASSPPRGGEIRSHEQY
TRBV5-4,TRBJ1-2,NA,ASSLGDRDYGYT
TRBV28,TRBJ2-4,few,ASSLLGTASKNIQY
TRBV5-6,TRBJ2-3,NA,ASSLAGGRASTDTQY
TRBV11-1,TRBJ2-1,NA,ASSLGLAGSYNEQF
TRBV2,TRBJ1-6,NA,ASSELGLASPLH
TRBV6-1,TRBJ2-2,few,ASSPLQRNTGELF
TRBV5-6,TRBJ2-7,NA,ASSLLAGDSYEQY
TRBV10-3,TRBJ1-1,NA,AISESNSVKAF
TRBV28,TRBJ2-7,few,ASSLPTGAHEQY
TRBV7-9,TRBJ1-1,few,ASSLLRGLAEAF
TRBV20-1,TRBJ1-2,NA,SARRQGGYT
TRBV5-5,TRBJ2-7,NA,ASSWTGNEQY
TRBV9,TRBJ2-1,few,ASSVFPAGGPNEQF
TRBV28,TRBJ1-4,NA,ASSSPGQLNEKLF
TRBV2,TRBJ2-5,NA,ASRNRVQETQY
TRBV7-2,TRBJ1-4,NA,ASSLAQGKLF
TRBV5-1,NA,NA,ATSVTSGGTYEQY
TRBV28,NA,NA,ASSTRHLGVNYEQY
TRBV30,TRBJ1-6,few,AWSTGATNSPLH
TRBV6-5,TRBJ1-4,once,ASSVRGGKLF
TRBV6-6,TRBJ2-1,NA,ASYRTGGNEQF
TRBV30,TRBJ1-3,few,AWSAALAVSGNTIY
TRBV27,TRBJ1-4,NA,ASSSPHQGAGEKLF
TRBV6-6,TRBJ2-5,NA,ASSYSPRVGQETQY
TRBV7-3,TRBJ2-7,NA,ASSLADSTEQY
TRBV5-5,TRBJ1-5,NA,ASSLARDLGGPQH
TRBV4-1,TRBJ1-3,NA,ASSQGRTAIRSGNTIY
TRBV18,TRBJ1-5,NA,ASSRQSNQPQH
TRBV18,TRBJ2-1,NA,ASSPRATNEQF
TRBV28,TRBJ1-2,NA,ASSSPALTLVGGVEGYT
TRBV28,TRBJ1-2,few,ASSSDRLGYYGYT
TRBV5-1,TRBJ1-1,NA,ASSLDAGRTEAF
TRBV19,TRBJ1-5,once,ASSIAGVYFDQPQH